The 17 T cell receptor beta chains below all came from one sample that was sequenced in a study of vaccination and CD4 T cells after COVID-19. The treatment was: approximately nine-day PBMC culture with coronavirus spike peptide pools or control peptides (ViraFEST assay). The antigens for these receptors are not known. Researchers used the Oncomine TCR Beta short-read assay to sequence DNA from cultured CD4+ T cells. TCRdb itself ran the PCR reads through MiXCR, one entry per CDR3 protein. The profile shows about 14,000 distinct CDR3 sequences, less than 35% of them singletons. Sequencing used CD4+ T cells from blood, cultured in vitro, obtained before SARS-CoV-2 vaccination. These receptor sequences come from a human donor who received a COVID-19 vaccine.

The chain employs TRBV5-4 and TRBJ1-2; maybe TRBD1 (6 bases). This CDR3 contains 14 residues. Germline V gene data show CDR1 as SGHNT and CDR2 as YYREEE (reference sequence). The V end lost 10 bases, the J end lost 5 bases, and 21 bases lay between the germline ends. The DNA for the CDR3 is TGTGCCTGCACATTACGGGGGCCAGGTTATGGCTACACCTTC. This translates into CACTLRGPGYGYTF.

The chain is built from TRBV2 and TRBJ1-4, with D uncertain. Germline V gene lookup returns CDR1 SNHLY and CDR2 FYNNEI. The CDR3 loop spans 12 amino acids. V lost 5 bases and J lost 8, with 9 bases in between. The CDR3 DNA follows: TGTGCCAGCAGTTCAGAGGAGGAAAAACTGTTTTTT. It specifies CASSSEEEKLFF.

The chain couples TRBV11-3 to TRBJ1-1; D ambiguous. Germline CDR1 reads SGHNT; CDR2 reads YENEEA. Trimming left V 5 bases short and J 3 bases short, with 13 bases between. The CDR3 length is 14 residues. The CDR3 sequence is CASSPGPQYTEAFF. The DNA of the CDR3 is TGTGCCAGCAGCCCCGGACCGCAATACACTGAAGCTTTCTTT.

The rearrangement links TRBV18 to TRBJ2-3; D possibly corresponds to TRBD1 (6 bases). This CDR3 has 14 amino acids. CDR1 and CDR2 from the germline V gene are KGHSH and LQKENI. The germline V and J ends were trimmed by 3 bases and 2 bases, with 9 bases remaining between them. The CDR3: CASSPDRLTDTQYF. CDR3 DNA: TGTGCCAGCTCACCCGACAGGCTCACAGATACGCAGTATTTT.

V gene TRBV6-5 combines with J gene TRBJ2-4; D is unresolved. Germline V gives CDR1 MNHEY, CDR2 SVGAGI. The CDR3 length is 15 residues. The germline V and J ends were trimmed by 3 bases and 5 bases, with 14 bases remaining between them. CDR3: CASSYLSKGQNIQYF. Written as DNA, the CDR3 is TGTGCCAGCAGTTATTTATCTAAGGGCCAAAACATTCAGTACTTC.

As DNA, the CDR3 is TGTGCCAGCAGCCCAGCGGGGGGCCTGGGCTACGAGCAGTACTTC. Translated, it gives CASSPAGGLGYEQYF. This chain links TRBV27 with TRBJ2-7; 9 nucleotides agree with TRBD2. J was trimmed by 3 bases and V by 6 bases; bases with no gene match: 9. The CDR3 covers 15 residues. In germline, CDR1 is MNHEY, CDR2 SMNVEV (reference sequence).

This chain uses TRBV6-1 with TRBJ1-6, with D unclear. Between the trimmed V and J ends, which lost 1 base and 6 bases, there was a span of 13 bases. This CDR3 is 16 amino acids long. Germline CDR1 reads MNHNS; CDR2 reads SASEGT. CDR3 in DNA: TGTGCCAGCAGTGAAGTCTTTAGGGAGAGTAATTCACCCCTCCACTTT. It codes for CASSEVFRESNSPLHF.

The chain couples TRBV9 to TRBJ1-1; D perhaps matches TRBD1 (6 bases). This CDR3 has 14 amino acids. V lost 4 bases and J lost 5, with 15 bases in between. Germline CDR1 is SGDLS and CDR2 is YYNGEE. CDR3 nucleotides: TGTGCCAGCAGCCCCACCCGGGGGCGGACTGAAGCTTTCTTT. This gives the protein CASSPTRGRTEAFF.

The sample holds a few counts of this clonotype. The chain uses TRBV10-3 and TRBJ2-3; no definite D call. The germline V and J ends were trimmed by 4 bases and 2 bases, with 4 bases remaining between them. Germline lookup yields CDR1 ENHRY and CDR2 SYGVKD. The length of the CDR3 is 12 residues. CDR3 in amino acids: CAISAVTDTQYF. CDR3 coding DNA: TGTGCCATCAGTGCAGTCACAGATACGCAGTATTTT.

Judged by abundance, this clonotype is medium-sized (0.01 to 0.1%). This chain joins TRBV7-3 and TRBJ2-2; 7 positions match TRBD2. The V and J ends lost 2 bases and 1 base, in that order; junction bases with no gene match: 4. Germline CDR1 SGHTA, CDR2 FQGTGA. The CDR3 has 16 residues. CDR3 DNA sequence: TGTGCCAGCAGCTTACTCGGCGGGGGGAACACCGGGGAGCTGTTTTTT. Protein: CASSLLGGGNTGELFF.

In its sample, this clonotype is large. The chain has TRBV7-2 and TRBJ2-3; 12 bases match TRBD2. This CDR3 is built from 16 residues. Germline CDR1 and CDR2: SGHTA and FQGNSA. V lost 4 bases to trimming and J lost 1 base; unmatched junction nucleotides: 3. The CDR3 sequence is CASSSWTSGGTDTQYF. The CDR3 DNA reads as TGTGCCAGCAGCTCCTGGACTAGCGGGGGCACAGATACGCAGTATTTT.

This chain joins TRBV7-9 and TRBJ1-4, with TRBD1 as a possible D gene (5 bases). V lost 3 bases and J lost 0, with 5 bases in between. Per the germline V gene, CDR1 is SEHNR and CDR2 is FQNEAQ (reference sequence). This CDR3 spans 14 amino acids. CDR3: CASSLGATNEKLFF. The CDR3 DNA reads TGTGCCAGCAGCTTGGGGGCAACTAATGAAAAACTGTTTTTT.

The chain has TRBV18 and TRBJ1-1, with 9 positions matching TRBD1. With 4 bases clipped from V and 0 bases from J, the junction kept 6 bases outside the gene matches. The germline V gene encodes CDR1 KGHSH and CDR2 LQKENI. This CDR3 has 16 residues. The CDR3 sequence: CASSLTGGGLNTEAFF. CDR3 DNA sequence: TGTGCCAGCTCACTTACAGGGGGCGGATTGAACACTGAAGCTTTCTTT.

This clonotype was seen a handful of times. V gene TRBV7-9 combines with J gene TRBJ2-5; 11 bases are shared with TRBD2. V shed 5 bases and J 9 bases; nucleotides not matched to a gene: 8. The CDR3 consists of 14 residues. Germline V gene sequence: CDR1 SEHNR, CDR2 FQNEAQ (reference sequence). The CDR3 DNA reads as TGTGCCAGCAGCCAACCGGGACTAGCGGCCCCCCAGTACTTC. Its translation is CASSQPGLAAPQYF.

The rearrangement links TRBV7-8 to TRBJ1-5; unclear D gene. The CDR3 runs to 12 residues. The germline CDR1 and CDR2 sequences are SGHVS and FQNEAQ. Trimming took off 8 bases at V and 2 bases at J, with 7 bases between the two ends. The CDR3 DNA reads TGTGCCAGCCAAGGACGCAATCAGCCCCAGCATTTT. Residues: CASQGRNQPQHF.

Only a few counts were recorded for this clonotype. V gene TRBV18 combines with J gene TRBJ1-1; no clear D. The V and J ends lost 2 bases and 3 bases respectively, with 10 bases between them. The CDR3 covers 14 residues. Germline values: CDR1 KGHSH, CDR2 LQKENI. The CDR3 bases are TGTGCCAGCTCACCATTAGGACTCGACACTGAAGCTTTCTTT. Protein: CASSPLGLDTEAFF.

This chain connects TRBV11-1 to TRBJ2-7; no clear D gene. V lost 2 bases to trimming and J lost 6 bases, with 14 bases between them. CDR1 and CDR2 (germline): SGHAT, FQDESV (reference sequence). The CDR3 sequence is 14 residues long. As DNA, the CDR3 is TGTGCCAGCAGCTTATCACGAAACTCCCCCGAGCAGTACTTC. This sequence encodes CASSLSRNSPEQYF. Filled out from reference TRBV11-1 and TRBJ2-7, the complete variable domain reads EAEVAQSPRYKITEKSQAVAFWCDPISGHATLYWYRQILGQGPELLVQFQDESVVDDSQLPKDRFSAERLKGVDSTLKIQPAELGDSAMYLCASSLSRNSPEQYFGPGTRLTVT.